The next 21 T cell receptor beta chains were all read from a single sample in a study of blood T cell repertoires in COVID-19. Using immunoSEQ multiplex PCR, the repertoire was profiled, and TCRdb retains in-frame clones only, with some absent. The data show approximately 210,000 clones, 87% seen once. Sequencing was performed on PBMCs or T cells enriched from blood (not recorded which). The receptor source for this set is a woman in her thirties who had recovered from COVID-19.

The rearrangement uses TRBV18 and TRBJ1-1; D might be TRBD1 (6 bases). CDR1 and CDR2 from the germline V gene are KGHSH and LQKENI. V dropped 6 bases and J dropped 2 bases, with 10 bases sitting between them. CDR3 length: 13 amino acids. The CDR3 here is CASSADRNTEAFF. The CDR3 DNA reads TGTGCCAGCTCTGCGGACAGAAACACTGAAGCTTTCTTT.

The chain carries TRBV19 and TRBJ1-2; D possibly corresponds to TRBD1 (6 bases). V was clipped by 2 bases and J by 0 bases, with 10 bases between them. The CDR3 runs 15 residues. In germline, CDR1 is LNHDA, CDR2 SQIVND (reference sequence). CDR3 coding DNA: TGTGCCAGTAGTATACAGGGACACCCTAACTATGGCTACACCTTC. Its protein is CASSIQGHPNYGYTF.

V is TRBV5-1 and J is TRBJ2-7; TRBD1 matches at 10 bases. With 4 bases clipped from V and 2 bases from J, the junction kept 6 bases outside the gene matches. The length of the CDR3 is 15 residues. Germline CDR1 and CDR2: SGHRS and YFSETQ. The CDR3 loop reads CASSATGTGAYEQYF. Here the CDR3 DNA reads TGCGCCAGCAGCGCCACCGGGACAGGGGCCTACGAGCAGTACTTC.

This clone was counted ten times or more. The J gene is TRBJ1-4, the V gene TRBV13; maybe TRBD1 (6 bases). Germline V gene lookup returns CDR1 PRHDT and CDR2 FYEKMQ (reference sequence). The CDR3 spans 17 residues. V lost 6 bases, J lost 4 bases, and 21 bases lay in between. The CDR3 region has the DNA TGTGCCAGCAGTTTCAAGACAGGTAGTCTGGGTAATGAAAAACTGTTTTTT. This translates into CASSFKTGSLGNEKLFF.

A single count supports this clone. The V call is TRBV29-1, the J call TRBJ2-1, with TRBD2 matching over 12 bases. The CDR3 extends over 14 amino acids. Germline trimming cut 7 bases from V and 4 bases from J; bases unmatched to any gene: 5. Germline CDR1 SQVTM, CDR2 ANQGSEA. The chain's CDR3 is CSGKTSGGYNEQFF. The CDR3 DNA follows: TGCAGCGGGAAAACTAGCGGGGGGTACAATGAGCAGTTCTTC.

The rearrangement uses TRBV29-1 and TRBJ2-3, with TRBD2 matching 7 bases. V trimming: 1 base; J trimming: 2 bases; junction bases outside the gene matches: 6. The CDR3 consists of 15 residues. Germline assignment: CDR1 SQVTM and CDR2 ANQGSEA. The CDR3 reads CSVEAGGDHTDTQYF. The CDR3 region has the DNA TGCAGCGTTGAAGCGGGAGGCGACCACACAGATACGCAGTATTTT.

In its sample, this clone was seen once. The V gene is TRBV7-9, the J gene TRBJ2-5; possibly TRBD2 for D (5 bases). This CDR3 has 16 residues. Germline V gene lookup returns CDR1 SEHNR and CDR2 FQNEAQ (reference sequence). Trimming took 0 bases from V and 4 from J, leaving 15 bases between them. The CDR3 region is CASSLAERTRRETQYF. Written as DNA, the CDR3 is TGTGCCAGCAGCTTAGCGGAGCGTACTAGACGAGAGACCCAGTACTTC.

The CDR3 DNA reads TGTGCCAGCAATCCTTACGGGAATCAAGAGACCCAGTACTTC. Protein sequence: CASNPYGNQETQYF. The V and J genes are TRBV6-5 and TRBJ2-5; possible D gene TRBD2, 5 bases. Trimming cost V 7 bases and J 2 bases, with 14 bases left between them. Germline CDR1 MNHEY, CDR2 SVGAGI. The CDR3 has 14 residues.

CDR3 nucleotide sequence: TGTGCCAGTACAACGGACAGGGGAAGCACTGAAGCTTTCTTT. Encoded protein: CASTTDRGSTEAFF. The V gene is TRBV19, the J gene TRBJ1-1; TRBD1 matches at 9 bases. V trimming: 7 bases; J trimming: 4 bases; junction bases outside the gene matches: 7. The germline V gene encodes CDR1 LNHDA and CDR2 SQIVND (reference sequence). The CDR3 totals 14 residues.

The chain carries TRBV5-4 and TRBJ1-2; D is possibly TRBD1 (6 bases). CDR1 SGHNT and CDR2 YYREEE come from the germline V gene (reference sequence). The CDR3 loop spans 15 amino acids. The V gene lost 4 bases and the J gene lost 0 bases, with 13 bases spanning the gap. This CDR3 reads CASSTSDSPNYGYTF. Written as DNA, the CDR3 is TGTGCCAGCAGCACATCGGACAGTCCTAACTATGGCTACACCTTC.

CDR3 sequence reads: CASSLRSEAYEQYF. CDR3 in DNA: TGTGCCAGCAGCTTACGAAGCGAAGCCTACGAGCAGTACTTC. V gene TRBV7-9 combines with J gene TRBJ2-7, with D hard to call. CDR3 length: 14 amino acids. The V end was cut by 2 bases, the J end by 2 bases, with 10 bases between. CDR1 is SEHNR, CDR2 FQNEAQ, per germline (reference sequence).

The chain employs TRBV4-3 and TRBJ2-7, with D possibly being TRBD2 (6 bases). Germline CDR1 LGHNA, CDR2 YSLEER. CDR3 size: 15 residues. Trimming left V 1 base short and J 2 bases short, with 12 bases between. The CDR3 nucleotides read TGCGCCAGCAGCCAAGTGGGGGGTTTTGCCTACGAGCAGTACTTC. This encodes CASSQVGGFAYEQYF.

This chain links TRBV27 with TRBJ2-5; TRBD2 matches at 16 bases. V shed 6 bases, J shed 5 bases, and the junction held 6 bases outside the gene matches. The CDR3 consists of 16 residues. Germline-derived CDR1 and CDR2 are MNHEY and SMNVEV (reference sequence). The CDR3, as DNA: TGTGCCAGCAGGGGACTAGCGGGAGGGCCCCGGGAGACCCAGTACTTC. This gives the protein CASRGLAGGPRETQYF.

Only a few counts were recorded for this clone. The chain couples TRBV7-9 to TRBJ2-2; the match to TRBD1 covers 8 bases. CDR1 SEHNR and CDR2 FQNEAQ come from the germline V gene (reference sequence). Germline trimming cut 1 base from V and 6 bases from J; bases unmatched to any gene: 7. The CDR3 is made up of 16 amino acids. Here the CDR3 reads CASSLGTGGRSGELFF. The DNA of the CDR3 is TGTGCCAGCAGCTTAGGCACAGGGGGAAGATCCGGGGAGCTGTTTTTT. Using reference TRBV7-9 and TRBJ2-2 for the parts outside the CDR3, the full variable domain is DTGVSQNPRHKITKRGQNVTFRCDPISEHNRLYWYRQTLGQGPEFLTYFQNEAQLEKSRLLSDRFSAERPKGSFSTLEIQRTEQGDSAMYLCASSLGTGGRSGELFFGEGSRLTVL.

The V call is TRBV6-4, the J call TRBJ1-6; maybe TRBD1 (5 bases). Trimming pared 5 bases from V and 9 bases from J, leaving 11 bases between. Germline CDR1 MRHNA, CDR2 SNTAGT. This CDR3 comprises 13 residues. CDR3 in amino acids: CASSPQGGSPLHF. The CDR3 nucleotides are TGTGCCAGCAGTCCCCAGGGAGGTTCACCCCTCCACTTT.

This chain uses TRBV24-1 with TRBJ2-1; 7 bases line up with TRBD1. CDR1 KGHDR and CDR2 SFDVKD come from the germline V gene. The CDR3 is 15 residues long. J was trimmed by 3 bases and V by 7 bases; bases with no gene match: 8. The CDR3 DNA reads as TGTGCCACCAGCGACACAGGGGACGACTACAATGAGCAGTTCTTC. Its protein is CATSDTGDDYNEQFF.

The sample holds a few counts of this clone. The V gene is TRBV5-1, the J gene TRBJ2-2; D unclear. Trimming removed 0 bases at V and 0 bases at J, with 9 bases between. In germline, CDR1 is SGHRS, CDR2 YFSETQ. The CDR3 totals 16 residues. CDR3 amino acids: CASSLGHLTNTGELFF. CDR3 DNA sequence: TGCGCCAGCAGCTTGGGACACCTCACGAACACCGGGGAGCTGTTTTTT.

The chain is built from TRBV6-5 and TRBJ1-5, with TRBD1 matching 7 bases. V shed 4 bases and J 3 bases; nucleotides not matched to a gene: 3. There are 14 residues in the CDR3. The germline gives CDR1 MNHEY, CDR2 SVGAGI. This chain's CDR3 is CASSLDRTNQPQHF. Here the CDR3 DNA reads TGTGCCAGCAGTTTGGACAGGACCAATCAGCCCCAGCATTTT.

The chain uses TRBV5-8 and TRBJ1-1; D call uncertain. The ends were cut back, 3 bases at V and 3 bases at J, with 15 bases in the middle. The CDR3 has 15 amino acids. CDR1 and CDR2 (germline): SGHTS, YDEGEE. Written as DNA, the CDR3 is TGTGCCAGCAGCTCCTTGAGGGTCCTCTACACTGAAGCTTTCTTT. Protein sequence: CASSSLRVLYTEAFF. The full variable domain, its missing parts supplied by reference TRBV5-8 and TRBJ1-1, is EAGVTQSPTHLIKTRGQQATLRCSPISGHTSVYWYQQALGLGLQFLLWYDEGEERNRGNFPPRFSGRQFPNYSSELNVNALELEDSALYLCASSSLRVLYTEAFFGQGTRLTVV.

The chain is built from TRBV6-5 and TRBJ2-7, with a possible D match to TRBD2 (5 bases). The CDR3 sequence is 13 residues long. With 6 bases removed from V and 6 bases from J, the gap between germline ends came to 15 bases. The germline V gene encodes CDR1 MNHEY and CDR2 SVGAGI. The CDR3 DNA sequence: TGTGCCAGCAGCCCCGGACTTGGAGTCGAGCAGTACTTC. It specifies CASSPGLGVEQYF.

The chain uses TRBV4-3 and TRBJ2-1, with 11 positions matching TRBD2. V shed 4 bases, J shed 6 bases, and the junction held 8 bases outside the gene matches. CDR1 LGHNA and CDR2 YSLEER come from the germline V gene. This CDR3 region has 16 residues. The CDR3 protein is CASSLGGLAAINEQFF. The CDR3 nucleotides are TGCGCCAGCAGCCTGGGGGGACTAGCGGCCATCAATGAGCAGTTCTTC.